This is a list of T cell receptor beta chains from one sample in a study of CD8 T cells in Susac syndrome. MiXCR, run by TCRdb on the immunoSEQ multiplex PCR reads, gives a single entry per CDR3 protein. Here the sample spans some 260,000 distinct CDR3 sequences, approximately 81% being singletons. Sequences were obtained from CD8+ T cells from PBMCs. The receptors shown here come from a human donor with multiple sclerosis. Each CDR3 is given with its conserved first and last residue.

TRBJ1-1,TRBV2,16,CASSEALAGLNTEAFF
TRBJ1-1,TRBV7-2,14,CASSLIWENTEAFF
TRBJ2-2,TRBV20-1,15,CSVGTSGEATGELLF
TRBJ2-5,TRBV27,15,CASSYNRDTKETQYF
TRBJ2-7,TRBV29-1,14,CSVEVGTATYEQYF
TRBJ2-1,TRBV7-9,16,CASSLGTSGNYNEQFF
TRBJ2-7,TRBV28,12,CASSYRLYEQYF
TRBJ1-2,TRBV5-8,15,CASSFGTGKDYGYTF
TRBJ2-5,TRBV28,15,CASNPGQGTGETQYF
TRBJ2-1,TRBV7-9,16,CASSDDLGKPYNEQFF
TRBJ1-2,TRBV27,14,CASSPGQGSYGYTF
TRBJ1-2,TRBV29-1,11,CSVAREYGYTF
TRBJ1-1,TRBV5-4,16,CASSTPGQIGSGEAFF
TRBJ2-2,TRBV12-3/TRBV12-4,14,CASGTATNTGELFF
TRBJ2-6,TRBV7-2,18,CASSLSPWPSSGANVLTF
TRBJ2-2,TRBV2,16,CASSDYSRTNTGELFF
TRBJ2-1,TRBV14,13,CASSPLRGNEQFF
TRBJ2-1,TRBV3-1,16,CASSQDTSGRVNEQFF
TRBJ2-1,TRBV29-1,16,CSDSGELLSSYNEQFF
TRBJ1-1,TRBV28,10,CASRDTEAFF
TRBJ2-1,TRBV29-1,10,CSVVLNEQFF
TRBJ1-1,TRBV4-1,15,CASTGPGQVATEAFF
TRBJ1-1,TRBV7-9,16,CASSARDKGRGTEAFF
TRBJ2-1,TRBV12-3/TRBV12-4,11,CASSLLGEQFF
TRBJ2-7,TRBV5-5,16,CASSWAGQGNSYEQYF
TRBJ1-1,TRBV27,15,CASSFRGSGNTEAFF
TRBJ1-2,TRBV27,14,CASSGGVVGYGYTF
TRBJ2-1,TRBV7-7,14,CASSSKYDHTEQFF